The rows below give T cell receptor beta chains drawn from one sample of a study of Ad26.COV2.S vaccination and SARS-CoV-2 variants. Assay: immunoSEQ multiplex PCR; the TCRdb copy retains only in-frame clones and omits some. The sample contains just under 250,000 clones, over 75% of which appear only once. Sequenced material: peripheral blood, taken in a trial of Ad26.COV2.S vaccine versus placebo. All receptors derive from a person aged 18-65 years who received the Ad26.COV2.S COVID-19 vaccine or a placebo. Both conserved end residues are part of each CDR3. A row's size may be missing; if present it is once, few, many or a size class.

cdr3_aa cdr3_length j_call v_call clone_size
CASSPRTTRDTGELFF 16 TRBJ2-2 TRBV7-6 NA
CASSSPGLASDEQYF 15 TRBJ2-7 TRBV7-2 few
CASSLLGGSSRPETQYF 17 TRBJ2-5 TRBV28 NA
CASSRDSNYEQYF 13 TRBJ2-7 TRBV7-9 NA
CASRGGTGGKNEQFF 15 TRBJ2-1 TRBV6-4 NA
CASSSGLAVAYEQYF 15 TRBJ2-7 TRBV7-2 NA
CASSQVPISPQHF 13 TRBJ1-5 TRBV4-1 NA
CASSLNLWQGAFF 13 TRBJ1-1 TRBV13 NA
CASNEGVGEQYF 12 TRBJ2-7 TRBV5-1 NA
CASSRGYYYEQYF 13 TRBJ2-7 TRBV7-8 NA
CATSRDRVRYTF 12 TRBJ1-2 TRBV15 NA
CASSEAGFSGANVLTF 16 TRBJ2-6 TRBV25-1 NA
CASSPLTPRETQYF 14 TRBJ2-5 TRBV5-8 once
CASSSGGVYEQYF 13 TRBJ2-7 TRBV7-9 NA
CATSDVGGSGFQETQYF 17 TRBJ2-5 TRBV24-1 NA
CASSLTGETGELFF 14 TRBJ2-2 TRBV23-1 NA
CASSPSRGGDQPQHF 15 TRBJ1-5 TRBV18 NA
CASSPREGIHGREKLFF 17 TRBJ1-4 TRBV5-8 NA
CASSLVGGNTEAFF 14 TRBJ1-1 TRBV7-2 NA
CASSLRDSRYEQYF 14 TRBJ2-7 TRBV5-1 once
CAMSTGGLDEQYF 13 TRBJ2-7 TRBV10-3 NA
CASSTLMTSGSQNEQFF 17 TRBJ2-1 TRBV19 NA
CASSDHLGLAEAFF 14 TRBJ1-1 TRBV6-1 NA
CASRRAQGGEQYF 13 TRBJ2-7 TRBV6-5 NA
CASSRVGFYEQYF 13 TRBJ2-7 TRBV5-1 NA
CASSPIAGGPQETQYF 16 TRBJ2-5 TRBV18 NA
CSVVDRSSSYEQYF 14 TRBJ2-7 TRBV29-1 NA
CASSQTGTIGDTQYF 15 TRBJ2-3 TRBV5-1 NA
CASIFYRDRRSSTDTQYF 18 TRBJ2-3 TRBV4-1 NA
CASSSRTDQTYGYTF 15 TRBJ1-2 TRBV9 NA
CASSFSPSDTYNEQFF 16 TRBJ2-1 TRBV28 NA
CASSPRAGKGGQFF 14 TRBJ2-1 TRBV27 NA
CAISDLKGLVSGELFF 16 TRBJ2-2 TRBV10-3 NA
CASSLWTGYGYTF 13 TRBJ1-2 TRBV7-2 NA
CASSLGSDPSSEQYF 15 TRBJ2-7 TRBV5-4 NA
CASSPERGLYNEQFF 15 TRBJ2-1 TRBV28 NA
CAWTGTEGGYTF 12 TRBJ1-2 TRBV30 few
CASSNSGEAFF 11 TRBJ1-1 TRBV6-2/TRBV6-3 NA
CSASSRQGSTEAFF 14 TRBJ1-1 TRBV20-1 NA
CASSLSLGPSPLHF 14 TRBJ1-6 TRBV28 NA
CASSVRGPGDQYF 13 TRBJ2-7 TRBV5-1 NA
CASSLIVTDTQYF 13 TRBJ2-3 TRBV27 NA
CASSLRGQVVRKQFF 15 TRBJ2-1 TRBV7-2 NA
CASSQLVEAEAFF 13 TRBJ1-1 TRBV4-3 NA
CASIGRSDTQYF 12 TRBJ2-3 TRBV10-2 NA
CASSPERDYYEQYF 14 TRBJ2-7 TRBV4-1 NA
CATSRDPGYEQYF 13 TRBJ2-7 TRBV15 NA
CASGGRGGRNNYGYTF 16 TRBJ1-2 TRBV2 NA
CASRKGGLGADTQYF 15 TRBJ2-3 TRBV19 once
CASSLTGTGFYEQYF 15 TRBJ2-7 TRBV7-2 NA
CASSVAGGIPGELFF 15 TRBJ2-2 TRBV9 NA
CATSDPPRTGGNEQYF 16 TRBJ2-7 TRBV24-1 NA
CASSPFFENTEAFF 14 TRBJ1-1 TRBV2 once
CASSSLVGRDYGYTF 15 TRBJ1-2 TRBV13 NA